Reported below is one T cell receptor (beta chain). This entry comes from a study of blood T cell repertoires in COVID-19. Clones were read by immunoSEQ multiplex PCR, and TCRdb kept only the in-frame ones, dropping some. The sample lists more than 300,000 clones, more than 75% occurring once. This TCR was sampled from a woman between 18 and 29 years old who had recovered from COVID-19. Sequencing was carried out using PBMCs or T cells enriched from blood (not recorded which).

Here the CDR3 DNA reads TGTGCCAGCAGCCCCACGGTAACCTCCTATAATTCACCCCTCCACTTT. Translating it yields CASSPTVTSYNSPLHF. This rearrangement joins TRBV7-2 to TRBJ1-6; D gene uncertain. CDR3 size: 16 residues. Germline V gives CDR1 SGHTA, CDR2 FQGNSA. V dropped 5 bases and J dropped 0 bases, with 11 bases sitting between them.